This TCR beta chain comes out of a study of T cells in Graves' hyperthyroidism and ophthalmopathy. For the study at large: Peripheral blood was acquired at first diagnosis, ahead of any therapy whatsoever. Findings of the study overall: Clonotypes that were expanded in thyroid above 0.001 mostly appeared in blood too.

This clonotype was seen repeatedly, ten times or more. Its antigen remains unidentified. One end of the junction is discordant with germline, which a read error may explain. CDR1 is SGHVS, CDR2 FQNEAQ, per germline. This CDR3 has 13 residues. At least 3 on the Clinical Activity Score was recorded for ophthalmopathy patients, who also had NOSPECS grade at least 4 and duration under 3 months. RNA transcripts provided the source from which TCR beta CDR3 regions were amplified. An initial round of RT-PCR targeting the TCR CDR3 relied on the HTBI primer set. Each CDR3 protein is one row after TCRdb ran MiXCR on the multiplex PCR reads. The sample lists approximately 400,000 distinct CDR3 sequences; about 18% were seen once.

This chain uses TRBV7-8 with TRBJ2-1; D is uncertain. The receptor's source is a man aged 18 to 35 with Graves' ophthalmopathy. The sample taken for sequencing was blood. The CDR3 DNA follows: TGTGCCAGCAGTATTGGCACCTACGATGAGCAGTTCTTC. It specifies CASSIGTYDEQFF.